The clone carrying this TCR beta chain was seen only a few times. Its antigen remains unknown. This sample was taken from a study of CD4+ T cells in melanoma. Findings of the study overall: A reported correlation linked neoantigen-specific CD4+ T cells to CD8+, macrophage and B cell function. Reportedly, melanoma neoantigen-specific CD4+ T cells showed varied differentiation states.

Generated by immunoSEQ multiplex PCR, the TCRdb table keeps only in-frame clones and is missing some. This sample has about 140,000 clones, with approximately 91% found just once. V shed 6 bases, J shed 5 bases, and the junction held 6 bases outside the gene matches. Germline CDR1 and CDR2: SNHLY and FYNNEI. This CDR3 region has 13 residues. The J gene is TRBJ1-2, the V gene TRBV2, with 7 bases aligning to TRBD1. The clonotype comes from a human donor with melanoma. The CDR3 spells CASRWDSWYGYTF. The CDR3 nucleotides are TGTGCCAGCAGGTGGGACAGCTGGTATGGCTACACCTTC.